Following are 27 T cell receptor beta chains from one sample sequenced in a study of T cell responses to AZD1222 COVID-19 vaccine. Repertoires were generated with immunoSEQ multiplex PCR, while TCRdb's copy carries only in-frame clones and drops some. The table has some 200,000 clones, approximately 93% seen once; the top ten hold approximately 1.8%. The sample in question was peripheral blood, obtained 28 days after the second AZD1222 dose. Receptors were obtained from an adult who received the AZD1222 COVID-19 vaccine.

Here the CDR3 DNA reads TGTGCCAGCAGTCACAGGGCGTCCTACGAGCAGTACTTC. Translation: CASSHRASYEQYF. The V gene is TRBV27, the J gene TRBJ2-7, with D perhaps TRBD1 (6 bases). This CDR3 has 13 amino acids. Germline V CDR1 and CDR2: MNHEY, SMNVEV (reference sequence). The ends were cut back, 5 bases at V and 1 base at J, with 9 bases in the middle.

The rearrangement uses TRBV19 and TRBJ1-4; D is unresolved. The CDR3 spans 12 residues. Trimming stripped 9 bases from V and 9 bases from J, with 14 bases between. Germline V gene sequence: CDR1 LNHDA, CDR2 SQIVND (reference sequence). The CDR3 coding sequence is TGTGCCAGCTACGGGAGTTTACAAAAACTGTTTTTT. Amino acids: CASYGSLQKLFF. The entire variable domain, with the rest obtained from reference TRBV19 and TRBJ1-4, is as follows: DGGITQSPKYLFRKEGQNVTLSCEQNLNHDAMYWYRQDPGQGLRLIYYSQIVNDFQKGDIAEGYSVSREKKESFPLTVTSAQKNPTAFYLCASYGSLQKLFFGSGTQLSVL.

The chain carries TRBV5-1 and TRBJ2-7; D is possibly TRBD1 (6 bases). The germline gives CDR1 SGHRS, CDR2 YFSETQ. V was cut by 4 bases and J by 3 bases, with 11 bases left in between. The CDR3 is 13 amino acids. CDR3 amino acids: CASSQGQLYEQYF. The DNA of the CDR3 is TGCGCCAGCAGCCAAGGACAGCTCTACGAGCAGTACTTC.

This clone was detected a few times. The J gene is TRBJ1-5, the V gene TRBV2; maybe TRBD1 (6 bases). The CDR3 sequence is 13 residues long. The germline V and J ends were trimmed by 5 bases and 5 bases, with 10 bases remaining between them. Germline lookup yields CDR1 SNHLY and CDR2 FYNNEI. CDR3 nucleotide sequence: TGTGCCAGCAGTAACAGGGCTTATCAGCCCCAGCATTTT. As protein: CASSNRAYQPQHF. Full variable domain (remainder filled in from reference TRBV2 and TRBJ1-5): EPEVTQTPSHQVTQMGQEVILRCVPISNHLYFYWYRQILGQKVEFLVSFYNNEISEKSEIFDDQFSVERPDGSNFTLKIRSTKLEDSAMYFCASSNRAYQPQHFGDGTRLSIL.

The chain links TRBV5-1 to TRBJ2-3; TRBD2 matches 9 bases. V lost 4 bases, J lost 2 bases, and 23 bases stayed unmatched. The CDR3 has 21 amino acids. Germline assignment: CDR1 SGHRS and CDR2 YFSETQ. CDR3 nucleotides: TGCGCCAGCAGCCCCAACCTGGGACAGCTCCTAGCGGGAAATCCCACAGATACGCAGTATTTT. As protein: CASSPNLGQLLAGNPTDTQYF.

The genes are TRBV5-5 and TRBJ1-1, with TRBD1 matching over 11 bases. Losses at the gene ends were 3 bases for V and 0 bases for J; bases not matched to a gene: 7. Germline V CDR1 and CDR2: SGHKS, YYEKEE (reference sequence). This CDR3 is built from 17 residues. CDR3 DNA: TGTGCCAGCAGCTGGGACAGGGGGACCCTAATGAACACTGAAGCTTTCTTT. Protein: CASSWDRGTLMNTEAFF.

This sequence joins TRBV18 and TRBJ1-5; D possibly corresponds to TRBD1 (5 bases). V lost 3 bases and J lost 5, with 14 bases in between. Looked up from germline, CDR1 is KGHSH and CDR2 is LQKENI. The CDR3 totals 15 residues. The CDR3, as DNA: TGTGCCAGCTCACCCCGACAGAGCGTCCATCAGCCCCAGCATTTT. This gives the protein CASSPRQSVHQPQHF.

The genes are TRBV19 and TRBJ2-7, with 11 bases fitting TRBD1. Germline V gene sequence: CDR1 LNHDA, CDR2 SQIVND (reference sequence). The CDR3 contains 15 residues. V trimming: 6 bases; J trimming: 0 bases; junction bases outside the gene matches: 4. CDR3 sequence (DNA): TGTGCCAGTAGCGGAGGGACAGGGGGCTCCTACGAGCAGTACTTC. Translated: CASSGGTGGSYEQYF.

The CDR3 DNA is TGTGCCAGTAGTATAGATCGGGCAGGCCCAAATGAAAAACTGTTTTTT. It is translated as CASSIDRAGPNEKLFF. V gene TRBV19 combines with J gene TRBJ1-4, with unresolved D. Germline loops: CDR1 LNHDA, CDR2 SQIVND (reference sequence). V shed 0 bases and J shed 5 bases, with 13 bases lying between them. CDR3 length equals 16 residues.

DNA of the CDR3: TGTGCCAGCAGTGGGGCAGTACCAGATACGCAGTATTTT. It specifies CASSGAVPDTQYF. The V call is TRBV2, the J call TRBJ2-3; no definite D call. Germline values: CDR1 SNHLY, CDR2 FYNNEI. This CDR3 has 13 amino acids. V was trimmed by 4 bases and J by 4 bases, leaving 9 bases between them. Full variable domain (outside the CDR3, taken from reference TRBV2 and TRBJ2-3): EPEVTQTPSHQVTQMGQEVILRCVPISNHLYFYWYRQILGQKVEFLVSFYNNEISEKSEIFDDQFSVERPDGSNFTLKIRSTKLEDSAMYFCASSGAVPDTQYFGPGTRLTVL.

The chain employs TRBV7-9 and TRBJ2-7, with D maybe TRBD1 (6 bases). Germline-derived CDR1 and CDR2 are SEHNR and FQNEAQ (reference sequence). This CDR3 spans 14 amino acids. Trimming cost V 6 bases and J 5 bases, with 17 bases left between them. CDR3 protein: CASSSRDTSHEQYF. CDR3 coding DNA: TGTGCCAGCAGTTCCCGGGACACGTCCCACGAGCAGTACTTC.

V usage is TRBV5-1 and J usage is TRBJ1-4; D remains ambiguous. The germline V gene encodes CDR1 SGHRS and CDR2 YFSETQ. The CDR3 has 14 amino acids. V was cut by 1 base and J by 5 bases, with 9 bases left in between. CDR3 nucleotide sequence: TGCGCCAGCAGCTTGAACGGACCAAATGAAAAACTGTTTTTT. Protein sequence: CASSLNGPNEKLFF. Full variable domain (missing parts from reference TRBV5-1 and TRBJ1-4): KAGVTQTPRYLIKTRGQQVTLSCSPISGHRSVSWYQQTPGQGLQFLFEYFSETQRNKGNFPGRFSGRQFSNSRSEMNVSTLELGDSALYLCASSLNGPNEKLFFGSGTQLSVL.

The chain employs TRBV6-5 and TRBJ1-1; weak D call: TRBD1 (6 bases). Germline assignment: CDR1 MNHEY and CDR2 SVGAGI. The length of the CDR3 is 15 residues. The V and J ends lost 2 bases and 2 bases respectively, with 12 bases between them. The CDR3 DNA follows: TGTGCCAGCAGTTACGTGAGGGGGGCAAACACTGAAGCTTTCTTT. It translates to CASSYVRGANTEAFF.

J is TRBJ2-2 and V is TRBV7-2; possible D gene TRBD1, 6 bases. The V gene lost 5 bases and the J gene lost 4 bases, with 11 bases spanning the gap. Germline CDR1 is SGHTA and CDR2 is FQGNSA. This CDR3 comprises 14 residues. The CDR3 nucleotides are TGTGCCAGCAGCCCGGGACACATCACCGGGGAGCTGTTTTTT. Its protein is CASSPGHITGELFF.

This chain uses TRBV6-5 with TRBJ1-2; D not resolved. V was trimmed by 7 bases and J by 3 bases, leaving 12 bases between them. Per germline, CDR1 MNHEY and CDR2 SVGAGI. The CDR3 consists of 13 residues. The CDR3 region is CASKMGRDYGYTF. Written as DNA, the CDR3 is TGTGCCAGCAAAATGGGTAGGGACTATGGCTACACCTTC.

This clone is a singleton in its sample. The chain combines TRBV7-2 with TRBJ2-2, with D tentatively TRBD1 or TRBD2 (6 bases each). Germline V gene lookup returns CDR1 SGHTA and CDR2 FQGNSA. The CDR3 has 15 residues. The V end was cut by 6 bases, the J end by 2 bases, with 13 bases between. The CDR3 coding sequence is TGTGCCAGCAGTATTCGGGGGCCCAACACCGGGGAGCTGTTTTTT. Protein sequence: CASSIRGPNTGELFF.

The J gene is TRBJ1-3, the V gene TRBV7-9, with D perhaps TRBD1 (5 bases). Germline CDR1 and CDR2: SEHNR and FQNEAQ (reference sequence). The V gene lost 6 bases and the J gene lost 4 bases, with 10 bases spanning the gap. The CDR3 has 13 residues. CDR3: CASSPGTGNTIYF. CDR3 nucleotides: TGTGCCAGCAGTCCCGGGACCGGAAACACCATATATTTT.

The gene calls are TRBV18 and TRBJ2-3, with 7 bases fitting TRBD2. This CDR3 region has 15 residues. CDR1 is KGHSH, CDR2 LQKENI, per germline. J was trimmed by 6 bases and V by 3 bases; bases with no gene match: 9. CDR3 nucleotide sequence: TGTGCCAGCTCACCGGGACTATCCCCCGCGGATACGCAGTATTTT. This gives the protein CASSPGLSPADTQYF. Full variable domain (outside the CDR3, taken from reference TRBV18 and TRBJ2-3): NAGVMQNPRHLVRRRGQEARLRCSPMKGHSHVYWYRQLPEEGLKFMVYLQKENIIDESGMPKERFSAEFPKEGPSILRIQQVVRGDSAAYFCASSPGLSPADTQYFGPGTRLTVL.

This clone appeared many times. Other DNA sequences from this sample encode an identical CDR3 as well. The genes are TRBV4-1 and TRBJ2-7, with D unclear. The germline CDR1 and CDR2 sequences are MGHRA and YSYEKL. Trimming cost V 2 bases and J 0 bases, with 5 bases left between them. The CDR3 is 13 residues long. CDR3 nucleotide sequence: TGCGCCAGCAGCCAAACGGCCTCCTACGAGCAGTACTTC. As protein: CASSQTASYEQYF.

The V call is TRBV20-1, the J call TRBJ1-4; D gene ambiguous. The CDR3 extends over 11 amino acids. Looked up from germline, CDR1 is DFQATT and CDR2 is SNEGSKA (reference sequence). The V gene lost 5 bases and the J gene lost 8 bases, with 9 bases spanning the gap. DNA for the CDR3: TGCAGTGCTCCGATCAGGGAAAAACTGTTTTTT. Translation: CSAPIREKLFF.

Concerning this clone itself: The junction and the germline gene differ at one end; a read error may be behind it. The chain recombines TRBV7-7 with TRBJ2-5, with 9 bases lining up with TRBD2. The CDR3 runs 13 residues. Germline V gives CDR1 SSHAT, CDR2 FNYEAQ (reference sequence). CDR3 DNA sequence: TGTGCTAGCAGCTTTGTCATAGCGGGGGATCAGTACTTC. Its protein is CASSFVIAGDQYF.

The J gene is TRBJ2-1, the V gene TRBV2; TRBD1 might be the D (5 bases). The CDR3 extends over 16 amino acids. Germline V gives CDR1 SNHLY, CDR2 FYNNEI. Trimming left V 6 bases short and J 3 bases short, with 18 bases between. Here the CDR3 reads CASSALGLPFYNEQFF. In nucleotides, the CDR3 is TGTGCCAGCAGCGCGTTGGGGCTGCCCTTCTACAATGAGCAGTTCTTC.

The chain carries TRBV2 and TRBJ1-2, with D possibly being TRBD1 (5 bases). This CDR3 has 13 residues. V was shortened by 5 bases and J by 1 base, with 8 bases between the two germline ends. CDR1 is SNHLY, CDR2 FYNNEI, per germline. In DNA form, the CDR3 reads TGTGCCAGCAGTTTTGACAGTAACTATGGCTACACCTTC. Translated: CASSFDSNYGYTF. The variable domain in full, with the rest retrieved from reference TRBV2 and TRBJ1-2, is EPEVTQTPSHQVTQMGQEVILRCVPISNHLYFYWYRQILGQKVEFLVSFYNNEISEKSEIFDDQFSVERPDGSNFTLKIRSTKLEDSAMYFCASSFDSNYGYTFGSGTRLTVV.

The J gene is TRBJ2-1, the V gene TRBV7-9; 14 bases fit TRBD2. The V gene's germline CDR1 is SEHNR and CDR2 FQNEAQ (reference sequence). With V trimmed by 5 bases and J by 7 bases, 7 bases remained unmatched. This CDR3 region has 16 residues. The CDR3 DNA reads TGTGCCAGCAGCCCCTCCGGGACTAGCGGGAGTAATGAGCAGTTCTTC. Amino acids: CASSPSGTSGSNEQFF. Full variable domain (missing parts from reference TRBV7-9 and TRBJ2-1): DTGVSQNPRHKITKRGQNVTFRCDPISEHNRLYWYRQTLGQGPEFLTYFQNEAQLEKSRLLSDRFSAERPKGSFSTLEIQRTEQGDSAMYLCASSPSGTSGSNEQFFGPGTRLTVL.

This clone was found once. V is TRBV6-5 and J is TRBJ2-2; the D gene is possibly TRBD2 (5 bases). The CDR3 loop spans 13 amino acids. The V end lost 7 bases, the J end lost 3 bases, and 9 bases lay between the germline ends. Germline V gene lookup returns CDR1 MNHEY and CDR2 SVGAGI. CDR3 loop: CASMRVDTGELFF. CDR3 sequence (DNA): TGTGCCAGCATGAGGGTGGACACCGGGGAGCTGTTTTTT.

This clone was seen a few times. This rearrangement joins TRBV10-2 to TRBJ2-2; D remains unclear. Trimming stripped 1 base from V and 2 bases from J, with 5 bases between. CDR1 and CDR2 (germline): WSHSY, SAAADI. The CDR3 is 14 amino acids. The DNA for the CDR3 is TGCGCCAGCAGTGAGTACCATAACACCGGGGAGCTGTTTTTT. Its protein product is CASSEYHNTGELFF.

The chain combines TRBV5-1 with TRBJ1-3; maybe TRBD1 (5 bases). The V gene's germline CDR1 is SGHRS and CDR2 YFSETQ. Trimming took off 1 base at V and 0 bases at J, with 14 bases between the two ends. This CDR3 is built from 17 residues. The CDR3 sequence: CASSLNPGGTSGNTIYF. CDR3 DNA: TGCGCCAGCAGCTTGAATCCCGGGGGAACCTCTGGAAACACCATATATTTT.